These T cell receptor beta chains were read from a single sample in a study of neoadjuvant anti-PD-1 for oral cavity cancer. The method was immunoSEQ multiplex PCR; TCRdb's version includes in-frame clones alone and lacks a portion of them. The sample consists of more than 10,000 clones, around two thirds of them appearing once. The specimen was PBMCs, collected before nivolumab (anti-PD-1) treatment. These receptors were obtained from a person aged 35 to 85 with oral cavity squamous cell carcinoma. CDR3s include the opening cysteine and the closing phenylalanine or tryptophan. A D gene is named only where the DNA matches it firmly. Only some rows state a clone size, as once, few, many or a class for expanded clones.

TRBJ1-4 | - | TRBD1 | TRBV28 | TGTGCCAGCAGCCAGACAGGGCCTAATGAAAAACTGTTTTTT | CASSQTGPNEKLFF
TRBJ2-1 | - | TRBD1 | TRBV6-1 | TGTGCCAGCAGTGAAGTACTGGACAGGGCTAATGAGCAGTTCTTC | CASSEVLDRANEQFF
TRBJ1-1 | few | - | TRBV5-1 | TGCGCCAGTACCCCCGGCAGTTCAAACACTGAAGCTTTCTTT | CASTPGSSNTEAFF
TRBJ2-7 | - | - | TRBV28 | TGTGCCCATCGTACCCAGGGCGGATACGAGCAGTACTTC | CAHRTQGGYEQYF
TRBJ1-2 | - | - | TRBV29-1 | TGCAGCGTTCCTCGAGGTTCCTATGGCTACACCTTC | CSVPRGSYGYTF
TRBJ1-5 | - | TRBD1 | TRBV28 | TGTGCCAGCAGTCGACAGGGGGGGAGCCAGCCCCAGCATTTT | CASSRQGGSQPQHF
TRBJ1-2 | - | - | TRBV6-6 | TGTGCCTGCAGGGGAGAAGGTGGCTACACCTTC | CACRGEGGYTF
TRBJ2-3 | once | TRBD2 | TRBV5-5 | TGTGCCAGCAGCTTGCATCTAGCGGGGGCCACAGATACGCAGTATTTT | CASSLHLAGATDTQYF
TRBJ2-1 | - | TRBD2 | TRBV19 | TGTGCCAGTAGCACATACGGGGACGGGGGGACCCCTGAGCAGTTCTTC | CASSTYGDGGTPEQFF
TRBJ2-7 | - | - | TRBV5-6 | TGTGCCAGCAGCCCTTGGGGAGGGGGCACTTACGAGCAGTACTTC | CASSPWGGGTYEQYF
TRBJ2-1 | - | - | TRBV6-4 | TGTGCCAGCAGTGACTCGGGGGCCTACAATGAGCAGTTCTTC | CASSDSGAYNEQFF
TRBJ1-5 | few | - | TRBV29-1 | TGCAGCGTTGGAGGGAATAGCAATCAGCCCCAGCATTTT | CSVGGNSNQPQHF
TRBJ2-7 | - | TRBD1 | TRBV7-2 | TGTGCCAGCAGGACAGGGATCTACGAGCAGTACTTC | CASRTGIYEQYF
TRBJ2-7 | - | - | TRBV9 | TGTGCCAGCAGCGTAGGGTCGGGCAGGACCTACGAGCAGTACTTC | CASSVGSGRTYEQYF
TRBJ1-2 | - | TRBD1 | TRBV29-1 | TGCAGCGTCCGGACAGGGGAACGAGGCTACACCTTC | CSVRTGERGYTF
TRBJ1-2 | few | - | TRBV7-9 | TGTGCCAGCAGCTTAGGGGCGGATAAGAGAGGCTACACCTTC | CASSLGADKRGYTF
TRBJ2-7 | - | TRBD1 | TRBV5-6 | TGTGCCAGCAGCTTGGGGACAGGCGTACAACCGAACTTC | CASSLGTGVQPNF
TRBJ2-7 | medium-sized | - | TRBV7-8 | TGTGCCAGCAGCCGCGTAGCGTTGGGATACGAGCAGTACTTC | CASSRVALGYEQYF
TRBJ2-7 | few | TRBD2 | TRBV5-4 | TGTGCCAGCAGCTTGGGGGGAGGGCCTTACGAGCAGTACTTC | CASSLGGGPYEQYF
TRBJ1-2 | few | - | TRBV27 | TGTGCCAGCAGTTTATATGGGGGTCAGAACTATGGCTACACCTTC | CASSLYGGQNYGYTF
TRBJ1-2 | few | - | TRBV28 | TGTGCCAGCAGTTCGGTAGCCGGGGAGGGAGGCTACACCTTC | CASSSVAGEGGYTF
TRBJ2-3 | - | TRBD1 | TRBV18 | TGTGCCAGCTCACCCGGGACAGGGGGGGATACGCAGTATTTT | CASSPGTGGDTQYF
TRBJ2-3 | - | TRBD2 | TRBV7-6 | TGTGCCAGCAGCTTAGGGGTAGCGGGGGCGACAGATACGCAGTATTTT | CASSLGVAGATDTQYF
TRBJ1-2 | medium-sized | - | TRBV6-6 | TGTGCCAGCAGTAAACAGTGGGCCAGGGCGGGCTATGGCTACACCTTC | CASSKQWARAGYGYTF
TRBJ2-7 | few | - | TRBV20-1 | TGCAGTGCTAGCCCTCTCGGGGAGCAGTACTTC | CSASPLGEQYF
TRBJ1-6 | - | TRBD1 | TRBV5-1 | TGCGCCAGCAGCCGATGGACAGGGGAATTGTCACCCCTCCACTTT | CASSRWTGELSPLHF
TRBJ2-7 | few | - | TRBV6-6 | TGTGCCAGCAGTCGGAACTACGAGCAGTACTTC | CASSRNYEQYF
TRBJ1-4 | few | - | TRBV6-6 | TGTGCCAGCAGTCGGGACTATAATGAAAAACTGTTTTTT | CASSRDYNEKLFF
TRBJ2-3 | few | - | TRBV21-1 | TGTGCCAGCAGCAGGCATAGCACAGATACGCAGTATTTT | CASSRHSTDTQYF
TRBJ1-2 | once | - | TRBV10-2 | TGCGCCAGCAGTGATTCGAGGAATAATAACTATGGCTACACCTTC | CASSDSRNNNYGYTF
TRBJ1-1 | - | - | TRBV5-1 | TGCGCCAGCAGCCCCCCAGATAGGTGGGAAGCTTTCTTT | CASSPPDRWEAFF
TRBJ1-2 | - | TRBD1 | TRBV6-4 | TGTGCCAGCAGCCCCTCTACCGGGACAGGGATCGGCTATGGCTACACCTTC | CASSPSTGTGIGYGYTF
TRBJ2-3 | - | - | TRBV20-1 | TGCAGTGCCCCTCGGCGGGATACGCAGTATTTT | CSAPRRDTQYF
TRBJ1-2 | - | - | TRBV15 | TGTGCCACCAGCAGAGATCACCCTTCACCCGGAGGCTACACCTTC | CATSRDHPSPGGYTF
TRBJ1-2 | - | - | TRBV7-3 | TGTGCCAGCAGCTTAAACGGGGGCGGTAATGGCTACACCTTC | CASSLNGGGNGYTF
TRBJ1-2 | - | - | TRBV6-1 | TGTGCCTCCTCGGGGGACCAGTTTTCAGGAGGCTACACCTTC | CASSGDQFSGGYTF
TRBJ2-2 | few | - | TRBV7-8 | TGTGCCAGCAGTCCCAGCGGAACGAACACCGGGGAGCTGTTTTTT | CASSPSGTNTGELFF
TRBJ1-1 | - | - | TRBV10-1 | TGCGCCAGATGCGGTCGGGGGCCGGGATCGGAATCGAACACTGAAGCTTTCTTT | CARCGRGPGSESNTEAFF
TRBJ1-1 | - | - | TRBV6-4 | TGTGCCAGCAGTGCGCTAGTGAACACTGAAGCTTTCTTT | CASSALVNTEAFF
TRBJ2-3 | - | TRBD1 | TRBV5-1 | TGCGCCAGCAGCTTGGAAGGGACAGGGAACACAGATACGCAGTATTTT | CASSLEGTGNTDTQYF
TRBJ1-4 | few | - | TRBV18 | TGTGCCAGCTCAGGTGGGGCTGAAAAACTGTTTTTT | CASSGGAEKLFF
TRBJ2-7 | few | - | TRBV5-6 | TGTGCCAGCAGCCAGCAATACGAGCAGTACTTC | CASSQQYEQYF
TRBJ1-1 | - | TRBD1 | TRBV4-2 | TGTGCCAGCAGCTCCTCTACAGGGGGCACTGAAGCTTTCTTT | CASSSSTGGTEAFF
TRBJ1-6 | - | - | TRBV6-1 | TGTGCCAGCAGTGAAAACGGGATTTCACCCCTCCACTTT | CASSENGISPLHF
TRBJ1-2 | - | TRBD1 | TRBV19 | TGTGCCAGTAGTATAGCAGGGGGCGCTAGGAATGGCTACACCTTC | CASSIAGGARNGYTF